The present TCR beta chain was sequenced within a study of regulatory T cells in long-lasting Graves disease. Broader study findings: Persistent-disease Graves' patients showed less TCR diversity than new cases.

Stated time point: newly diagnosed GD, antithyroid drugs for less than 3 months. The TCR library was made from RNA extracted from PBMCs. CDR1 ENHRY and CDR2 SYGVKD come from the germline V gene. Losses at the gene ends were 6 bases for V and 7 bases for J; bases not matched to a gene: 9. The CDR3 is 13 amino acids. A note on this clonotype: Antigen unknown.

Sequencing libraries for TCR beta were prepared with iRepertoire HTBI primers and Arm-PCR of CDR3 regions. MiXCR, applied by TCRdb to the multiplex PCR reads, yields one record per CDR3 protein. The sample gives roughly 430,000 distinct CDR3 sequences, approximately 16% of which show up once; over 8.5% is in the top ten. Another study also made use of these data, one on T cells in Graves' hyperthyroidism and ophthalmopathy.

The chain combines TRBV10-3 with TRBJ2-7, with TRBD1 matching over 7 bases. Sequencing was performed on peripheral blood mononuclear cells (PBMCs), taken at new diagnosis, from a patient treated with antithyroid drugs. This clonotype was obtained from a woman aged 30 to 39 with Graves disease. In nucleotides, the CDR3 is TGTGCCATCAGCTACAGGGGATCTGGAGAGCAGTACTTC. Amino acid sequence: CAISYRGSGEQYF.